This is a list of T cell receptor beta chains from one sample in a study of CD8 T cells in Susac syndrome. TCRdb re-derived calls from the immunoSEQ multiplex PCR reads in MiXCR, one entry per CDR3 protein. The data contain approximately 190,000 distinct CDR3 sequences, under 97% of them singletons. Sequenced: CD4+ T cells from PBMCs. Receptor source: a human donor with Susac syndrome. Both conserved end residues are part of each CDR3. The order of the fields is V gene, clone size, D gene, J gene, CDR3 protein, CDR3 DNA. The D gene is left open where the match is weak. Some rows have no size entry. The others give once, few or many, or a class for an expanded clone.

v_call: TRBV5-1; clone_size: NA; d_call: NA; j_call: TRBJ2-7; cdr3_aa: CASSSDRSYEQYF; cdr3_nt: TGCGCCAGCAGCTCTGACAGATCCTACGAGCAGTACTTC
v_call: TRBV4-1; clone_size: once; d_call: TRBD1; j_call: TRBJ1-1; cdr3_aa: CASSLTGGDTEAFF; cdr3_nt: TGCGCCAGCAGCCTAACAGGGGGGGACACTGAAGCTTTCTTT
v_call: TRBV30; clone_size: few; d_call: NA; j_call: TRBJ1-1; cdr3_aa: CAWSVGSYTEAFF; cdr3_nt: TGTGCCTGGAGTGTTGGGAGTTACACTGAAGCTTTCTTT
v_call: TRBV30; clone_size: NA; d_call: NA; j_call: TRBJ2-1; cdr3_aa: CAWSEGVTSYNEQFF; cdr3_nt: TGTGCCTGGAGTGAGGGAGTTACGTCCTACAATGAGCAGTTCTTC
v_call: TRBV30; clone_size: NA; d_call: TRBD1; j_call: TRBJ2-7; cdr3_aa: CAWSVPFLQGADANEQYF; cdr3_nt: TGTGCCTGGAGTGTACCCTTCCTCCAGGGGGCGGACGCAAACGAGCAGTACTTC
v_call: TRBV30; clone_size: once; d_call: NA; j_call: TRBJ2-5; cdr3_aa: CAFTPQGTQYF; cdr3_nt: TGTGCCTTTACTCCCCAAGGGACCCAGTACTTC
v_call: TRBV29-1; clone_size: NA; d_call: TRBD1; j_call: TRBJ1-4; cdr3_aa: CSVDRPRQGANHPTNEKLFF; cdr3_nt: TGCAGCGTTGATCGCCCCCGACAGGGGGCCAACCATCCAACTAATGAAAAACTGTTTTTT
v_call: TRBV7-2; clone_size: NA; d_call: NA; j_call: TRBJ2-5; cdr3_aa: CASSRGSTDGTQYF; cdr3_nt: TGTGCCAGCAGCCGGGGCTCTACGGATGGGACCCAGTACTTC
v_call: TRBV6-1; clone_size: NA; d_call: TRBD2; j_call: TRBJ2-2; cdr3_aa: CASTDLSGGNTGELFF; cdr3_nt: TGTGCCAGCACCGATCTTAGCGGGGGGAACACCGGGGAGCTGTTTTTT
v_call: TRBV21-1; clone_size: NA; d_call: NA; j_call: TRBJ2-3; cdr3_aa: CASSKPSGLPVTDTQYF; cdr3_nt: TGTGCCAGCAGCAAACCCTCGGGACTGCCCGTCACAGATACGCAGTATTTT
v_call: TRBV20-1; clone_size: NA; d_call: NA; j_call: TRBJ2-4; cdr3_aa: CSARDWSGAFKGNIQYF; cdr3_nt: TGCAGTGCTAGAGATTGGTCAGGGGCCTTCAAGGGTAACATTCAGTACTTC
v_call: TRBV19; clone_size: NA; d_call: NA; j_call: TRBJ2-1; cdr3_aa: CASTDRSRGTPYNEQFF; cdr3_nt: TGTGCCAGTACCGATCGGTCCCGAGGGACCCCCTACAATGAGCAGTTCTTC
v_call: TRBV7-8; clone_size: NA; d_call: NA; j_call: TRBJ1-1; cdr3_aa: CASSLGAGYSLNTEAFF; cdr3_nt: TGTGCCAGCAGCTTAGGTGCAGGCTACTCCTTGAACACTGAAGCTTTCTTT
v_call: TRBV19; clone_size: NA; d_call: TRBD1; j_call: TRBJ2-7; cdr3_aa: CASSPRTGGDEQYF; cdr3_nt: TGTGCCAGTAGTCCGCGGACAGGGGGCGACGAGCAGTACTTC
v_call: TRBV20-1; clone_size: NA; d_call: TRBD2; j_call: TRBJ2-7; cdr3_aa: CSARLAGSSYEQYF; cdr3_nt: TGCAGTGCTAGACTAGCGGGATCCTCCTACGAGCAGTACTTC
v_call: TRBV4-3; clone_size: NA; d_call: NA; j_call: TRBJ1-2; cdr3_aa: CASSQDPPGGGYGYTF; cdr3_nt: TGCGCCAGCAGCCAAGATCCCCCCGGGGGAGGCTATGGCTACACCTTC
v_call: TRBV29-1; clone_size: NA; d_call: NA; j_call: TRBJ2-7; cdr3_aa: CSVDSGGSYEQYF; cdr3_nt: TGCAGCGTTGATAGTGGGGGCTCCTACGAGCAGTACTTC
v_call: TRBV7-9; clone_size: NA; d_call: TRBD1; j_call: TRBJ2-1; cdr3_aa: CASSSLGTESRNEQFF; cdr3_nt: TGTGCCAGCAGCTCCCTGGGGACAGAGTCTAGGAATGAGCAGTTCTTC
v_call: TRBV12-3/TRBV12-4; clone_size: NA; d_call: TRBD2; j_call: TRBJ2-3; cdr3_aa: CASTRRGGAPDTQYF; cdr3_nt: TGTGCCAGCACCAGGCGCGGGGGGGCCCCAGATACGCAGTATTTT
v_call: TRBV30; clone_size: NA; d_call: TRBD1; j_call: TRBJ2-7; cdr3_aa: CAWRTGTVSYEQYF; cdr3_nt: TGTGCCTGGAGGACCGGGACAGTGTCCTACGAGCAGTACTTC
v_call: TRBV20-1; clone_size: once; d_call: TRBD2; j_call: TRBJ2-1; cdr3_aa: CSARMASGGVEQFF; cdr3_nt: TGCAGTGCTAGAATGGCTAGCGGGGGTGTTGAGCAGTTCTTC
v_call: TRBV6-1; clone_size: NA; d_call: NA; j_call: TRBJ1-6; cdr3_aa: CASSTDSVVWGSPLHF; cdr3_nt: TGTGCCAGCAGCACAGACAGTGTAGTATGGGGTTCACCCCTCCACTTT
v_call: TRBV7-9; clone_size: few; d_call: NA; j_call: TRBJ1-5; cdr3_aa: CASSSDSSNQPQHF; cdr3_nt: TGTGCCAGCAGCTCAGACAGTTCCAATCAGCCCCAGCATTTT
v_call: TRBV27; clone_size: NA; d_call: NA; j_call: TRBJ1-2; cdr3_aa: CASSLVGVDYTF; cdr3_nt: TGTGCCAGCAGTTTAGTGGGTGTCGACTACACCTTC
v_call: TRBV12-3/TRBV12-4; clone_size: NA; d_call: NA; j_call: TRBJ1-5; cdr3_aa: CASSLGGSSNQPQHF; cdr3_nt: TGTGCCAGCAGTTTAGGGGGAAGCAGCAATCAGCCCCAGCATTTT
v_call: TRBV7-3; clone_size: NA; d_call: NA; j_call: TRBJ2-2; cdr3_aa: CASSLTLNEVDTGELFF; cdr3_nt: TGTGCCAGCAGCTTAACGCTAAACGAGGTTGACACCGGGGAGCTGTTTTTT
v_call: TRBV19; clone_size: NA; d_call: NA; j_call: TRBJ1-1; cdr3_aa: CASSKRIDMDEAFF; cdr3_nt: TGTGCCAGTAGTAAACGGATTGACATGGATGAAGCTTTCTTT
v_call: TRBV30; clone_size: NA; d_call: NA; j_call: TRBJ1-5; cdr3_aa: CAWSLGDQPQHF; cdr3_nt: TGTGCCTGGAGCCTAGGGGATCAGCCCCAGCATTTT
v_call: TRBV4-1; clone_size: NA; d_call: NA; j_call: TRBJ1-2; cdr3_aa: CASSQGQLGYGYTF; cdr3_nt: TGCGCCAGCAGCCAGGGACAATTAGGCTATGGCTACACCTTC
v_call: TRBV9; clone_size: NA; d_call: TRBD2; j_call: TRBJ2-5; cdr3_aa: CASSVAAAGETQYF; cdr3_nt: TGTGCCAGCAGCGTAGCTGCAGCGGGGGAGACCCAGTACTTC
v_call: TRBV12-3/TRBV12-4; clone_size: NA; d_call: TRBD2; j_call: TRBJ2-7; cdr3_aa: CASRTGTSYEQYF; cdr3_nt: TGTGCCAGCAGAACCGGGACTAGCTACGAGCAGTACTTC
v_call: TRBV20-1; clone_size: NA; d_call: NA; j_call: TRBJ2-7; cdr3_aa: CSARDRDFDRGTYEQYF; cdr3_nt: TGCAGTGCTAGAGATAGGGATTTCGATAGGGGAACCTACGAGCAGTACTTC
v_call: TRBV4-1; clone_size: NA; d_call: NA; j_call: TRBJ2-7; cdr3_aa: CASSQEGRRAYEQYF; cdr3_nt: TGCGCCAGCAGCCAAGAAGGACGCAGGGCCTACGAGCAGTACTTC
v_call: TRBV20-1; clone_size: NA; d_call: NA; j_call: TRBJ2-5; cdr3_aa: CSAPGRQETQYF; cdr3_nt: TGCAGTGCCCCCGGCCGACAAGAGACCCAGTACTTC
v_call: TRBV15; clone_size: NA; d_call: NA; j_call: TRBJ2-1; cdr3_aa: CATSGLSQGYEQFF; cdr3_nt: TGTGCCACCAGCGGGTTATCACAGGGATATGAGCAGTTCTTC
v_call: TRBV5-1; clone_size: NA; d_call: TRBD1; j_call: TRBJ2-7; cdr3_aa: CASRLHRDGRGLNEQYF; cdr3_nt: TGCGCCAGCAGGCTTCACCGGGATGGCAGGGGGCTTAACGAGCAGTACTTC
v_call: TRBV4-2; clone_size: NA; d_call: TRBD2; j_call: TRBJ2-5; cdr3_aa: CASSQVDWGSGGEESQYF; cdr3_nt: TGTGCCAGCAGCCAAGTGGATTGGGGTAGCGGGGGGGAAGAGAGCCAGTACTTC
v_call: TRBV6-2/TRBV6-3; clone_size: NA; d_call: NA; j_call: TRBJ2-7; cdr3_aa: CASSSRLEQYF; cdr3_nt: TGTGCCAGCAGTTCGCGCCTCGAGCAGTACTTC
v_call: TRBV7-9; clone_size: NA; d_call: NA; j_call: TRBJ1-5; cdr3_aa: CASGHGSNQPQHF; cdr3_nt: TGTGCCAGCGGCCATGGGAGCAATCAGCCCCAGCATTTT
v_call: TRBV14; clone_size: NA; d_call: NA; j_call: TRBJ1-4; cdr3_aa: CASSQELGQNEKLFF; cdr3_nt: TGTGCCAGCAGCCAGGAGCTTGGACAGAATGAAAAACTGTTTTTT
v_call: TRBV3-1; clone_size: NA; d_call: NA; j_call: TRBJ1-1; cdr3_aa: CASSQGMVGDTEAFF; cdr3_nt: TGTGCCAGCAGCCAAGGCATGGTCGGCGACACTGAAGCTTTCTTT
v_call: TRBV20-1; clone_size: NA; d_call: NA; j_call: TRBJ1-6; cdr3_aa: CSARFGVQDSPLHF; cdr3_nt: TGCAGTGCTAGATTCGGGGTCCAGGATTCACCCCTCCACTTT
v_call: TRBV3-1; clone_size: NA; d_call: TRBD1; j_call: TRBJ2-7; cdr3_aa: CASSQNSGQDNYEQYF; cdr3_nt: TGTGCCAGCAGCCAAAATTCGGGACAGGATAACTACGAGCAGTACTTC
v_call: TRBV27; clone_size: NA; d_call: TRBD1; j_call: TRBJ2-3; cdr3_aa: CASSRQGAGTDTQYF; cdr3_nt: TGTGCCAGCAGTCGACAGGGGGCAGGGACAGATACGCAGTATTTT
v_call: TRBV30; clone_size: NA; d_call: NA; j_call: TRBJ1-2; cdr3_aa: CAWSVTAGSYGYTF; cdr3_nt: TGTGCCTGGAGTGTAACGGCAGGGTCCTATGGCTACACCTTC
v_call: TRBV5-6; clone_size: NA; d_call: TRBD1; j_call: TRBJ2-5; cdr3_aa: CASSLALGQGQETQYF; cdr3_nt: TGTGCCAGCAGCTTGGCCCTCGGACAGGGCCAAGAGACCCAGTACTTC
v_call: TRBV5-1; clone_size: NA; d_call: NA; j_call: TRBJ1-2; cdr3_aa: CASSLEDGGGYTF; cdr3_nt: TGCGCCAGCAGCTTGGAAGACGGGGGCGGCTACACCTTC
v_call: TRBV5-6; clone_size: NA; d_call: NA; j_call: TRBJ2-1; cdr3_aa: CASTPRGLMAYNEQFF; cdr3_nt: TGTGCCAGCACCCCCCGAGGACTCATGGCCTACAATGAGCAGTTCTTC
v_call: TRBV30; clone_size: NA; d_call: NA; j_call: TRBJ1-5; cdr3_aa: CAWSVRGSYNQPQHF; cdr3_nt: TGTGCCTGGAGTGTCCGAGGCAGCTACAATCAGCCCCAGCATTTT
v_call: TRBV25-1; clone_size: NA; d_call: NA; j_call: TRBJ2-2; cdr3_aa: CASSVQFAGELFF; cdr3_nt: TGTGCCAGCAGTGTACAGTTCGCCGGGGAGCTGTTTTTT
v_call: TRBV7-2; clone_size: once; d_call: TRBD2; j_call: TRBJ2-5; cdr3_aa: CASSLAFARGYQETQYF; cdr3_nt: TGTGCCAGCAGCTTAGCGTTTGCGCGGGGGTACCAAGAGACCCAGTACTTC
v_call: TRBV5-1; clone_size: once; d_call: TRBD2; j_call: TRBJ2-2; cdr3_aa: CASSLISGGTTGELFF; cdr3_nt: TGCGCCAGCAGCTTGATAAGCGGGGGGACCACCGGGGAGCTGTTTTTT
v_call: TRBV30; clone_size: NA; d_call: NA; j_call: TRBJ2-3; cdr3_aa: CAWSVATDTQYF; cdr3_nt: TGTGCCTGGAGTGTGGCGACAGATACGCAGTATTTT